The clone carrying this T cell receptor beta chain was recorded at least ten times. Its antigen remains unidentified. The sample originates from a study of T-cell memory formation after mild COVID-19. Overall study: Largely, TCR clusters stayed within a single donor. General observations from the study: Later expanders leaned CD4+, whereas clones that contracted between day 15 and 85 were balanced CD4/CD8.

From germline, CDR1 is DFQATT and CDR2 SNEGSKA (reference sequence). Unmatched junction bases numbered 5, after V lost 3 bases and J lost 6 bases. The CDR3 sequence is 13 residues long. TCR alpha and TCR beta cDNA libraries carrying sample barcodes and UMIs were produced by 5'RACE using constant-segment primers. TCRdb used MiXCR to reprocess the 5' RACE reads, holding one entry per CDR3 protein. The top ten clones hold 13% to 15% of a sample with 25,000 to 35,000 distinct CDR3 sequences, less than 8% of them seen once. This sequence was found in an adult woman who had mild COVID-19 (a few samples of this study predate the infection). Cell type and time point are not known. The specimen was PBMCs or a T cell subset sorted from them (not recorded which). J is TRBJ2-7 and V is TRBV20-1; 10 bases match TRBD1. In nucleotides, the CDR3 is TGCAGTGCTAGTCAGGGGGACAGGGGCGAGCAGTACTTC. Its protein product is CSASQGDRGEQYF.